The rows below give T cell receptor beta chains drawn from one sample of a study of shared clonotypes between healthy human individuals. TCRdb's table, derived via immunoSEQ multiplex PCR, lists solely in-frame clones and lacks some. The sample shows about 480,000 clones, 60% to 80% of them seen only once. Specimen: PBMCs. All receptors come from a woman between 40 and 55 years old in good health. Some clones in this sample may be carry-over from other donors' samples. Each CDR3 is given with its conserved first and last residue. D genes are given only for firm matches. Clone size, where shown, is once, few, many, or a class for clones that have expanded.

cdr3_aa cdr3_nt clone_size d_call j_call v_call
CASSVDGTPLAGELFF TGTGCCAGCAGCGTAGACGGGACCCCCTTGGCCGGGGAGCTGTTTTTT - - TRBJ2-2 TRBV9
CASSQVPGGLTEAFF TGTGCCAGCAGCCAAGTGCCGGGAGGGTTGACTGAAGCTTTCTTT - - TRBJ1-1 TRBV4-2
CASSSGQQETQYF TGTGCCAGCAGTTCCGGGCAGCAAGAGACCCAGTACTTC once - TRBJ2-5 TRBV28
CASSVPQGKRGYNEQFF TGTGCCAGCAGCGTACCACAGGGGAAAAGGGGATACAATGAGCAGTTCTTC - TRBD1 TRBJ2-1 TRBV13
CATSRDASYEQYF TGTGCCACCAGCAGAGACGCGTCCTACGAGCAGTACTTC few - TRBJ2-7 TRBV15
CASSLYTGGSPSGNEQFF TGTGCCAGCAGTTTATATACGGGAGGTTCCCCTTCGGGGAATGAGCAGTTCTTC - TRBD2 TRBJ2-1 TRBV28
CASNGRTKPGELFF TGTGCCAGCAACGGTAGGACAAAGCCCGGGGAGCTGTTTTTT once - TRBJ2-2 TRBV6-1
CASSLAFFGHLYSEAYNEQFF TGCGCCAGCAGCTTGGCTTTTTTCGGACACCTCTATTCGGAGGCCTACAATGAGCAGTTCTTC - - TRBJ2-1 TRBV5-1
CASSSGTGAIANYGYTF TGTGCCAGTAGTTCGGGGACAGGGGCAATAGCTAACTATGGCTACACCTTC - TRBD1 TRBJ1-2 TRBV19
CASSPSGGGWVDEQFF TGTGCCAGTAGTCCCTCTGGAGGGGGGTGGGTGGATGAGCAGTTCTTC - - TRBJ2-1 TRBV19
CASSVRATTNEKLFF TGTGCCAGCAGCGTCCGTGCCACAACTAATGAAAAACTGTTTTTT once - TRBJ1-4 TRBV7-9
CASQQGSNQPQHF TGTGCCAGCCAACAGGGGAGCAATCAGCCCCAGCATTTT - TRBD1 TRBJ1-5 TRBV6-4
CASSPGTSGIGPDTQYF TGCGCCAGCAGCCCTGGGACTAGCGGGATTGGTCCAGATACGCAGTATTTT - TRBD2 TRBJ2-3 TRBV5-1
CASSTFPPGQMNNEQFF TGTGCCAGCAGTACGTTCCCCCCGGGACAGATGAACAATGAGCAGTTCTTC once TRBD1 TRBJ2-1 TRBV27
CASSLDGGSNQPQHF TGCGCCAGCAGCTTGGATGGGGGGAGCAATCAGCCCCAGCATTTT few - TRBJ1-5 TRBV5-1
CASTSQGGTDTQYF TGTGCCAGCACTTCACAGGGAGGCACAGATACGCAGTATTTT once - TRBJ2-3 TRBV2
CASSLLAGDRRYF TGTGCCAGCAGCTTATTAGCGGGGGACCGACGGTACTTC - TRBD2 TRBJ2-5 TRBV7-2
CASSAGTSGSNEQFF TGTGCCAGCAGCGCCGGGACTAGCGGGAGCAATGAGCAGTTCTTC - TRBD2 TRBJ2-1 TRBV4-2
CASSEGESGANVLTF TGTGCCAGCAGTGAGGGGGAGTCTGGGGCCAACGTCCTGACTTTC once - TRBJ2-6 TRBV6-1
CASSALAGRYNEQFF TGTGCCAGCAGTGCACTAGCGGGAAGGTACAATGAGCAGTTCTTC - TRBD2 TRBJ2-1 TRBV6-4
CASSFLRVGSNEQFF TGTGCCAGCAGTTTTTTGCGGGTAGGTTCCAATGAGCAGTTCTTC - - TRBJ2-1 TRBV27
CASSPHVGGTDTQYF TGTGCCAGCAGCCCACACGTAGGGGGGACAGATACGCAGTATTTT - - TRBJ2-3 TRBV7-3
CASNDRALNTEAFF TGTGCCAGCAATGACAGGGCCCTGAACACTGAAGCTTTCTTT once TRBD1 TRBJ1-1 TRBV11-2
CASSYRQITDTQYF TGTGCCAGCAGTTATCGGCAGATCACAGATACGCAGTATTTT - - TRBJ2-3 TRBV27
CASSMGQGRYEQYF TGTGCCAGTAGTATGGGACAGGGACGCTACGAGCAGTACTTC - TRBD1 TRBJ2-7 TRBV19
CASSLVVGMGEAFF TGTGCCAGCAGCTTGGTAGTGGGGATGGGTGAAGCTTTCTTT few - TRBJ1-1 TRBV11-2
CASSLVAGTGADNEQFF TGTGCCAGCAGCTTAGTGGCCGGGACAGGGGCTGACAATGAGCAGTTCTTC - TRBD1 TRBJ2-1 TRBV7-2
CASGTGTYEQYF TGTGCCAGTGGGACGGGAACCTACGAGCAGTACTTC - - TRBJ2-7 TRBV2
CASSGGNTIYF TGTGCCAGCAGTGGAGGAAACACCATATATTTT - - TRBJ1-3 TRBV25-1
CASSLDGGQGQETQYF TGTGCCAGCAGCTTAGATGGCGGACAGGGTCAAGAGACCCAGTACTTC many TRBD1 TRBJ2-5 TRBV7-9
CASSQDLHEQFF TGTGCCAGCAGCCAGGACCTCCATGAGCAGTTCTTC - - TRBJ2-1 TRBV7-3
CASSDVARRAQYF TGTGCCAGCAGTGACGTTGCCAGACGGGCGCAGTATTTT - - TRBJ2-3 TRBV25-1
CASSPQGARYTGELFF TGTGCCAGCAGCCCACAGGGGGCGCGGTACACCGGGGAGCTGTTTTTT once TRBD1 TRBJ2-2 TRBV5-6
CASSFSRDPAYGYTF TGTGCCAGCAGCTTCTCAAGAGACCCGGCCTATGGCTACACCTTC - - TRBJ1-2 TRBV7-2
CASSPIGSATNEKLFF TGTGCCAGCTCACCAATAGGCTCAGCAACTAATGAAAAACTGTTTTTT - - TRBJ1-4 TRBV18
CAISESSTRLTDTQYF TGTGCCATCAGTGAGTCAAGCACAAGACTAACAGATACGCAGTATTTT - - TRBJ2-3 TRBV10-3
CASSLARWRSGGSTGELFF TGTGCCAGCAGCTTAGCGCGGTGGAGGTCAGGTGGTTCCACCGGGGAGCTGTTTTTT few - TRBJ2-2 TRBV7-2
CASSTRGGYTGDTQYF TGTGCCAGCAGCACACGGGGAGGCTACACAGGTGATACGCAGTATTTT once - TRBJ2-3 TRBV5-6
CASLRSVWDEQFF TGTGCCAGCCTACGGTCTGTCTGGGATGAGCAGTTCTTC once - TRBJ2-1 TRBV5-6
CASTGTGDFLETQYF TGTGCCAGCACCGGGACAGGGGATTTTTTGGAGACCCAGTACTTC - TRBD1 TRBJ2-5 TRBV7-9
CASSATPMERDTQYF TGTGCCAGCAGCGCTACTCCAATGGAGCGAGATACGCAGTATTTT - - TRBJ2-3 TRBV5-4
CASSFKSTGNQPQHF TGTGCCAGCAGCTTTAAGTCGACAGGTAATCAGCCCCAGCATTTT few - TRBJ1-5 TRBV7-2
CASSFSGTGGYEQYF TGCGCCAGCAGCTTTTCCGGGACAGGGGGCTACGAGCAGTACTTC once TRBD1 TRBJ2-7 TRBV5-1
CAWSGRRGSYEQYF TGTGCCTGGAGCGGACGGCGCGGGAGTTACGAGCAGTACTTC - TRBD2 TRBJ2-7 TRBV30
CASSREANTGELFF TGTGCCAGTTCCAGGGAGGCCAACACCGGGGAGCTGTTTTTT - - TRBJ2-2 TRBV19
CASGAGTEEETQYF TGTGCTAGTGGAGCAGGGACGGAAGAAGAGACCCAGTACTTC - - TRBJ2-5 TRBV12-5
CASSQYTGGHQPQHF TGCGCCAGCAGCCAGTACACGGGGGGTCATCAGCCCCAGCATTTT - - TRBJ1-5 TRBV4-1
CSGGQGYNEQFF TGCAGCGGGGGACAGGGGTACAATGAGCAGTTCTTC - TRBD1 TRBJ2-1 TRBV29-1
CAGTGTVGGYEQYF TGCGCCGGCACAGGGACGGTTGGGGGCTACGAGCAGTACTTC - - TRBJ2-7 TRBV10-1
CASRTDTDTQYF TGTGCCAGCAGGACGGATACAGATACGCAGTATTTT few - TRBJ2-3 TRBV2
CASSLGRGSNEKLFF TGTGCCAGCAGCTTAGGAAGGGGATCTAATGAAAAACTGTTTTTT - - TRBJ1-4 TRBV7-2